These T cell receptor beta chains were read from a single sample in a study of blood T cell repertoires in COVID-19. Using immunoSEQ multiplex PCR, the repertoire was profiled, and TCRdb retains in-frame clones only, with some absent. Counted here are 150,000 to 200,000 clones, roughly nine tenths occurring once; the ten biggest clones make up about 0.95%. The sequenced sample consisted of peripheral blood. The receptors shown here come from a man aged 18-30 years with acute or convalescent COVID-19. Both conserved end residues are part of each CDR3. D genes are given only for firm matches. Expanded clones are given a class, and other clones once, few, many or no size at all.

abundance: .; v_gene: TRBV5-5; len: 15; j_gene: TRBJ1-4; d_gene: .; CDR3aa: CASSLVGGINEKLFF; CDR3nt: TGTGCCAGCAGCTTGGTTGGCGGAATTAATGAAAAACTGTTTTTT
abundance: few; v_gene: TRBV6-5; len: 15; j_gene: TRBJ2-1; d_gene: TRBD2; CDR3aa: CASLPPGGPLGEQFF; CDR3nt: TGTGCCAGCTTACCCCCGGGGGGGCCCTTGGGTGAGCAGTTCTTC
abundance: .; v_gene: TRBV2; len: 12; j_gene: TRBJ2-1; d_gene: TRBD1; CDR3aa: CASPRDRGGKFF; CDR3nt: TGTGCCAGCCCCCGGGACAGGGGCGGGAAGTTCTTC
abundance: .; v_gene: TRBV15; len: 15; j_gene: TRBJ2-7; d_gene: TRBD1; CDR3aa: CATSRAPGQGYEQYF; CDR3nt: TGTGCCACCAGCAGAGCCCCGGGACAGGGCTACGAGCAGTACTTC
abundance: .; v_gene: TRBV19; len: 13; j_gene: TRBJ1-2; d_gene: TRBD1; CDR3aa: CASRPGTGYGYTF; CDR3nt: TGTGCCAGTAGGCCAGGGACAGGCTATGGCTACACCTTC
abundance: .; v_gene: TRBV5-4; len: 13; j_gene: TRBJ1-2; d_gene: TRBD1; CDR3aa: CASRSGTVYGYTF; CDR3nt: TGTGCCAGCAGGTCCGGGACAGTCTATGGCTACACCTTC
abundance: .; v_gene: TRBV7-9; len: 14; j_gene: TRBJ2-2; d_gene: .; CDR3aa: CASIAGANTGELFF; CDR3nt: TGTGCCAGCATTGCGGGGGCTAACACCGGGGAGCTGTTTTTT
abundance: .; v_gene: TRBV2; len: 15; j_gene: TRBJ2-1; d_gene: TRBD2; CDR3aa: CASSVTSGAYNEQFF; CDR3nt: TGTGCCAGCAGTGTCACTAGCGGGGCCTACAATGAGCAGTTCTTC
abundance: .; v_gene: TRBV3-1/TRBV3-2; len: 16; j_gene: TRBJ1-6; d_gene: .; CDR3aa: CASSQMAAGGGSPLHF; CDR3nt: TGTGCCAGCAGCCAGATGGCGGCAGGCGGGGGATCACCCCTCCACTTT
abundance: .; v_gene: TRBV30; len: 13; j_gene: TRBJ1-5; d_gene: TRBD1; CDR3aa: CAWSTGAEQPQHF; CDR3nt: TGTGCCTGGAGTACAGGGGCGGAACAGCCCCAGCATTTT
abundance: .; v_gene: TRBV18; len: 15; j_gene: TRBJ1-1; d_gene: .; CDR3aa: CASSPPTGRHTEAFF; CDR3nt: TGTGCCAGCTCACCACCGACGGGGAGGCACACTGAAGCTTTCTTT
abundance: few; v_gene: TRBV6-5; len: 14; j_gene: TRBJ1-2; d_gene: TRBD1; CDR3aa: CASTETGNNYGYTF; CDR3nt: TGTGCCAGCACCGAGACAGGGAATAACTATGGCTACACCTTC
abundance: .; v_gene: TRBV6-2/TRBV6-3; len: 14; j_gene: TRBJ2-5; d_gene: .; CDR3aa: CASSTPTSYETQYF; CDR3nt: TGTGCCAGCAGTACCCCGACTAGTTACGAGACCCAGTACTTC
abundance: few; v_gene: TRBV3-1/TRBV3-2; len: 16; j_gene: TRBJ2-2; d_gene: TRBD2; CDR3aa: CASSQELTGRKGELFF; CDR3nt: TGTGCCAGCAGCCAAGAGCTTACCGGGAGGAAAGGGGAGCTGTTTTTT
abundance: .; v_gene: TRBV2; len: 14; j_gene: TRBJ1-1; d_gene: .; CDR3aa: CASSFSPGDTEAFF; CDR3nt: TGTGCCAGCAGTTTTTCACCCGGGGACACTGAAGCTTTCTTT
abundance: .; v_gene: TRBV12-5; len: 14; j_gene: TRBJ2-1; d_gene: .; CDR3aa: CASGLVSAIDEQFF; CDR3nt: TGTGCTAGTGGTTTGGTGAGCGCTATAGATGAGCAGTTCTTC
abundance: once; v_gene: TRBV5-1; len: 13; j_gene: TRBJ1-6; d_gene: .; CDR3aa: CASSQQDNSPLHF; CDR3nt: TGCGCCAGCAGCCAACAGGATAATTCACCCCTCCACTTT
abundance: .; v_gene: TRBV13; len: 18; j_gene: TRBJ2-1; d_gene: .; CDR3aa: CASSLGPGERPVYNEQFF; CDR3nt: TGTGCCAGCAGCTTAGGCCCGGGAGAACGTCCTGTATACAATGAGCAGTTCTTC
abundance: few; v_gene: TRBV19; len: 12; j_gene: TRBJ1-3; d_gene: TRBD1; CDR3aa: CASRRGPNTIYF; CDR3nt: TGTGCCAGTAGAAGGGGGCCGAACACCATATATTTT
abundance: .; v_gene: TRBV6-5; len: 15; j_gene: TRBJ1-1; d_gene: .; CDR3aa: CASSYSRKAFTEAFF; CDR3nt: TGTGCCAGCAGTTACTCGAGGAAAGCTTTCACTGAAGCTTTCTTT
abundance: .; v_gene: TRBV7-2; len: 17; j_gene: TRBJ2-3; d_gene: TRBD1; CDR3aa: CASSLLPTTGSGDTQYF; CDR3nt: TGTGCCAGCAGCTTACTGCCAACGACAGGGTCCGGAGATACGCAGTATTTT
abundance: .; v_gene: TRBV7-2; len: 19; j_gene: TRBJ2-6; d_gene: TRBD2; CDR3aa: CASSAGRLAANSGANVLTF; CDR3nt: TGTGCCAGCAGCGCCGGGAGGCTGGCGGCAAACTCTGGGGCCAACGTCCTGACTTTC
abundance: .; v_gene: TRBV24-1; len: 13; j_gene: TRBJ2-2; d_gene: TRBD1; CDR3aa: CATRQGGTGELFF; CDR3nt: TGTGCCACCAGACAGGGGGGCACCGGGGAGCTGTTTTTT
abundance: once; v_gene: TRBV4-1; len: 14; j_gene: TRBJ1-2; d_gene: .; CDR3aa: CASSTVGGSDGYTF; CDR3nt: TGCGCCAGCAGTACCGTCGGGGGTTCGGATGGCTACACCTTC
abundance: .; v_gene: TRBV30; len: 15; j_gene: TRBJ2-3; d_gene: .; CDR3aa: CALTGQGSPTDTQYF; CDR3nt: TGTGCCCTGACGGGGCAGGGGTCTCCCACAGATACGCAGTATTTT
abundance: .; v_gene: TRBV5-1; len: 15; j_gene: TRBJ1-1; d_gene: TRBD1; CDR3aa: CASSPTTGANTEAFF; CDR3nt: TGCGCCAGCAGCCCGACGACAGGGGCGAACACTGAAGCTTTCTTT
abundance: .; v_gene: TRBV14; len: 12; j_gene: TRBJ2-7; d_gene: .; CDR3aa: CASSRGTYEQYF; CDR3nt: TGTGCCAGCAGCCGGGGCACCTACGAGCAGTACTTC
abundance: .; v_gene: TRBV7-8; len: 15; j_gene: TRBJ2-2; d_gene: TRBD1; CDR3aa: CASSNTGQRTGELFF; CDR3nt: TGTGCCAGCAGCAACACGGGACAGCGAACCGGGGAGCTGTTTTTT
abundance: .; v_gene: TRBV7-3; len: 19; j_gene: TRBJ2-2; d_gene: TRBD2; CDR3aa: CASSLMASGGARSTGELFF; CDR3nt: TGTGCCAGCAGCTTAATGGCTAGCGGGGGGGCCCGGAGCACCGGGGAGCTGTTTTTT
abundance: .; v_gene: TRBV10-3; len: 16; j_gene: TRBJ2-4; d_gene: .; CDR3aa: CAISEGHTLAKNIQYF; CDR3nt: TGTGCCATCAGTGAAGGACATACCTTGGCCAAAAACATTCAGTACTTC
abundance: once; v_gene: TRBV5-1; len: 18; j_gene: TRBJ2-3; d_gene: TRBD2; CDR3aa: CASSPWTSGGFSTDTQYF; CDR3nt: TGCGCCAGCAGCCCTTGGACTAGCGGGGGCTTTAGCACAGATACGCAGTATTTT
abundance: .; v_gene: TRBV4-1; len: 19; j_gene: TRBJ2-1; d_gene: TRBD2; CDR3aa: CASSHLAGGRLFSYNEQFF; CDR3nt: TGCGCCAGCAGCCACCTAGCGGGGGGTCGGTTATTCTCCTACAATGAGCAGTTCTTC
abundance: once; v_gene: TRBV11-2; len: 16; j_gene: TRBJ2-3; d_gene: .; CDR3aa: CASSLSIGSSADTQYF; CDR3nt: TGTGCCAGCAGCTTATCGATAGGGAGCAGCGCAGATACGCAGTATTTT